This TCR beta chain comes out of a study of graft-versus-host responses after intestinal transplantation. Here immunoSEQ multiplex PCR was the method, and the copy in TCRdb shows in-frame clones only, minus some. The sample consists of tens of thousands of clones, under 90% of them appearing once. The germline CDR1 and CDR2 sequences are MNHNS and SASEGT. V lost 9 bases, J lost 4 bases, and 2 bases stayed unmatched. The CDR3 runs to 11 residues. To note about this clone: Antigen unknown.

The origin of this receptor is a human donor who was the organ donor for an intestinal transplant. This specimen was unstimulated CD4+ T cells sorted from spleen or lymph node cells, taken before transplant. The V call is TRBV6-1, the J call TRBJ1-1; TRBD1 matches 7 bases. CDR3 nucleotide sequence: TGTGCCAGTAGACAGGGCACTGAAGCTTTCTTT. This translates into CASRQGTEAFF.